Sequencing of this TCR beta chain was carried out in a study of OX40 agonist ivuxolimab in advanced cancers. Across the study: Subjects had a mean age of roughly 60 years, with a range of roughly 20 to 80; less than 90% were male. Of the patients, three showed partial responses, one with hepatocellular carcinoma and two with cutaneous melanoma.

Patients were ineligible given autoimmune disease history or systemic immunosuppression. Germline CDR1 reads SGHRS; CDR2 reads YFSETQ. The CDR3 spans 16 residues. J lost 5 bases, V lost 4 bases, and 11 bases had no gene match. Produced via immunoSEQ multiplex PCR; TCRdb's table is partial and in-frame only. Here the sample spans about 58,000 clones, 75% to 90% being singletons. V is TRBV5-1 and J is TRBJ2-3, with 9 bases lining up with TRBD2. Sequences were derived from CD4+ or CD8+ T cells sorted from blood, sampled in a trial of the OX40 agonist ivuxolimab. The sequence was obtained from an adult with an advanced solid tumor such as melanoma, head and neck, liver or kidney cancer. The CDR3 here is CASSPPVAGEVDTQYF. CDR3 bases: TGCGCCAGCAGCCCCCCGGTAGCGGGAGAGGTAGATACGCAGTATTTT.